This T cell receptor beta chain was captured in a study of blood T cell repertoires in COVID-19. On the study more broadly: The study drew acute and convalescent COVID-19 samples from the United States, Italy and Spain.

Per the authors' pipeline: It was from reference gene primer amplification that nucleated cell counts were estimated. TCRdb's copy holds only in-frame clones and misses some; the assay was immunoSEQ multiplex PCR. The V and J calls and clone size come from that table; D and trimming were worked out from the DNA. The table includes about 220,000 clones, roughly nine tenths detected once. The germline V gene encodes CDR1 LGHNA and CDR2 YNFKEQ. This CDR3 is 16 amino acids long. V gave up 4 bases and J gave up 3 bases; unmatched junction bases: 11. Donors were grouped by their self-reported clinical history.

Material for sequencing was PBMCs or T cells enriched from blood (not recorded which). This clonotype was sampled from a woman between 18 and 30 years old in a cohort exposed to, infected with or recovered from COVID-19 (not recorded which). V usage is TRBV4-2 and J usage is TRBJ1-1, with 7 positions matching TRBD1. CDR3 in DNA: TGTGCCAGCAGCCCCCGCTTGCAGGGGGGTGACACTGAAGCTTTCTTT. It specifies CASSPRLQGGDTEAFF.